These 3 T cell receptor beta chains were sequenced from one sample in a study of cytomegalovirus exposure and HLA in healthy donors. With 60 Vbeta and 13 Jbeta primers, the PCR was carried out. Assay used: immunoSEQ multiplex PCR; TCRdb lists only in-frame clones, some missing. The sample lists around 210,000 clones, about 85% occurring once. The sequencing sample was made of PBMCs. The source of these receptors is a girl under 10 years old in good health and CMV-seronegative.

There are a few counts of this clone. As DNA, the CDR3 is TGTGCCAGCAGCTTAGAACTAGCGGGAGTGGCGTACGAGCAGTACTTC. Encoded protein: CASSLELAGVAYEQYF. The genes are TRBV11-2 and TRBJ2-7, with 11 bases that match TRBD2. The CDR3 spans 16 residues. The germline CDR1 and CDR2 sequences are SGHAT and FQNNGV. Trimming at V came to 0 bases and at J to 4 bases, leaving 5 bases not matched to a gene.

The V and J genes are TRBV2 and TRBJ2-7, with a tentative D call TRBD1 (5 bases). The CDR3 runs 15 residues. The germline V gene encodes CDR1 SNHLY and CDR2 FYNNEI. V was cut by 2 bases and J by 2 bases, with 13 bases left in between. CDR3 DNA: TGTGCCAGCAGTGAACGGCAGGGAAGCGCCTACGAGCAGTACTTC. It specifies CASSERQGSAYEQYF.

The chain joins TRBV27 to TRBJ1-6; 9 bases align to TRBD1. The germline V gene has CDR1 MNHEY and CDR2 SMNVEV (reference sequence). This CDR3 comprises 15 residues. Trimming cost V 6 bases and J 14 bases; bases outside gene matches: 14. CDR3 amino acids: CASSPRDRAWESLHF. The CDR3 bases are TGTGCCAGCAGCCCCCGGGACAGGGCGTGGGAATCCCTCCACTTT.